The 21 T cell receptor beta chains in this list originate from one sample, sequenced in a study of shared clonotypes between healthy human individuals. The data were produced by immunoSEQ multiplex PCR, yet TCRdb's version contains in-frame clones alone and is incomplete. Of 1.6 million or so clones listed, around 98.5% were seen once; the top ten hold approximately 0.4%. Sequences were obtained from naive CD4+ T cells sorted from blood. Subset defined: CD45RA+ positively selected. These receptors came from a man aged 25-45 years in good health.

CDR3 protein: CASASPGDTGELFF. The CDR3 region has the DNA TGTGCCAGTGCCTCACCGGGTGACACCGGGGAGCTGTTTTTT. The V call is TRBV19, the J call TRBJ2-2; D ambiguous. Germline V gene data show CDR1 as LNHDA and CDR2 as SQIVND (reference sequence). CDR3 length equals 14 residues. Trimming left V 8 bases short and J 3 bases short, with 13 bases between.

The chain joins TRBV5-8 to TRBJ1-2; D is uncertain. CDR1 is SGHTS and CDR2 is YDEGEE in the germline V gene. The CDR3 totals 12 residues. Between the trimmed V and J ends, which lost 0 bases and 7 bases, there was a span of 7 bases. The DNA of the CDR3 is TGTGCCAGCAGCTTGGTCCGCGTTGGCTACACCTTC. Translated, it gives CASSLVRVGYTF.

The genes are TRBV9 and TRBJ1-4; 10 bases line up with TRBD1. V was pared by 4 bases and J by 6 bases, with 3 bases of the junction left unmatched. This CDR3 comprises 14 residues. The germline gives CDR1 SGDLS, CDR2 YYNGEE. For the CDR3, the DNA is TGTGCCAGCAGCCCGACAGGGGGCGATGAAAAACTGTTTTTT. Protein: CASSPTGGDEKLFF.

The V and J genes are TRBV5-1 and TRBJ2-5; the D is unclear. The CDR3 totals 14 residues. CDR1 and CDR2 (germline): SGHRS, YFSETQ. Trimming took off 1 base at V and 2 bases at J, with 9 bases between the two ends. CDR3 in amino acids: CASSLIGPQETQYF. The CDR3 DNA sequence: TGCGCCAGCAGCTTGATCGGTCCACAAGAGACCCAGTACTTC. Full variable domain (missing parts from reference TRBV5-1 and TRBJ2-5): KAGVTQTPRYLIKTRGQQVTLSCSPISGHRSVSWYQQTPGQGLQFLFEYFSETQRNKGNFPGRFSGRQFSNSRSEMNVSTLELGDSALYLCASSLIGPQETQYFGPGTRLLVL.

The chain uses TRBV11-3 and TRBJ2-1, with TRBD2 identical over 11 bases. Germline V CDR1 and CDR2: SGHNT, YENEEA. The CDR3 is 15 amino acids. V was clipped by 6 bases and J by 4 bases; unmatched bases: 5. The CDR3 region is CASSHSGRAYNEQFF. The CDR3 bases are TGTGCCAGCAGTCATAGCGGGAGGGCTTACAATGAGCAGTTCTTC.

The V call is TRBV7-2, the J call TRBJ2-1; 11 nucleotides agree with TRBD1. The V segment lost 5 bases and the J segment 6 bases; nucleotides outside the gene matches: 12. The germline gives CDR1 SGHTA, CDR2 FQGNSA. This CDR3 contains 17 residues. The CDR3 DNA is TGTGCCAGCAGCGGATCCTCCGGGACAGGGGGGCCCAATGAGCAGTTCTTC. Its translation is CASSGSSGTGGPNEQFF.

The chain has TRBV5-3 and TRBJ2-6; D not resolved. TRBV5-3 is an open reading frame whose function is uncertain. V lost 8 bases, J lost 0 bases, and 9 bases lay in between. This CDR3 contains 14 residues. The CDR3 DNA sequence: TGTGCCAGCAGCCCACACTCTGGGGCCAACGTCCTGACTTTC. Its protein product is CASSPHSGANVLTF.

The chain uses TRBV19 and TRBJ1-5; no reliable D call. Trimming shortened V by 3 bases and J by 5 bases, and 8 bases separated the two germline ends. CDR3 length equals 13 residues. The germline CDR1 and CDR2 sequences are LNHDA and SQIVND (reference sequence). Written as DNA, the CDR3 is TGTGCCAGTAGTATCTTTGGTTATCAGCCCCAGCATTTT. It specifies CASSIFGYQPQHF.

CDR3 sequence reads: CASSLGPQGALYEQYF. CDR3 DNA: TGTGCCAGCAGCTTGGGGCCCCAGGGTGCTCTCTACGAGCAGTACTTC. This chain links TRBV5-5 with TRBJ2-7; tentative D call: TRBD1 (5 bases). The V end lost 0 bases, the J end lost 3 bases, and 16 bases lay between the germline ends. CDR1 is SGHKS, CDR2 YYEKEE, per germline (reference sequence). The CDR3 has 16 amino acids.

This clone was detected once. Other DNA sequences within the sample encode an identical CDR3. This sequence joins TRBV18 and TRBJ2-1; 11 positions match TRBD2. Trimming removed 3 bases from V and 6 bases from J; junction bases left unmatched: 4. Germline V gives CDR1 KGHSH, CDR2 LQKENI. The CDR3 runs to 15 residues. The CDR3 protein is CASSPLAGGGNEQFF. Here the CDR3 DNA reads TGTGCCAGCTCACCCTTAGCGGGGGGGGGCAATGAGCAGTTCTTC.

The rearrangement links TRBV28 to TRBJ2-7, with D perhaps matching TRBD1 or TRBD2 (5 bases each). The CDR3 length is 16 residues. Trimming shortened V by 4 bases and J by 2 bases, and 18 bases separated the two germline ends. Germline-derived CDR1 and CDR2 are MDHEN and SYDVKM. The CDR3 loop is CASSSGAQGFTYEQYF. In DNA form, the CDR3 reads TGTGCCAGCAGTTCCGGGGCCCAAGGGTTTACCTACGAGCAGTACTTC.

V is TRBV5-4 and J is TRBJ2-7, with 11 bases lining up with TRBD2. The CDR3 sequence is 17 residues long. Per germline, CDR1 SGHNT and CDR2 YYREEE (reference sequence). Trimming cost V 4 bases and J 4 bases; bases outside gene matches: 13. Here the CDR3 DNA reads TGTGCCAGCAGCCACACCGGGACTAGCGGTACTAGGTACGAGCAGTACTTC. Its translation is CASSHTGTSGTRYEQYF.

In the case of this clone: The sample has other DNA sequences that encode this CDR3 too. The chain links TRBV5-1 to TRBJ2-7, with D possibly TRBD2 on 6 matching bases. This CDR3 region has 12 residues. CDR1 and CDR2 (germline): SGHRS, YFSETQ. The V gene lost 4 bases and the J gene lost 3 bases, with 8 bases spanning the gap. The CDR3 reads CASSIGGYEQYF. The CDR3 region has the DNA TGCGCCAGCAGCATCGGGGGCTACGAGCAGTACTTC.

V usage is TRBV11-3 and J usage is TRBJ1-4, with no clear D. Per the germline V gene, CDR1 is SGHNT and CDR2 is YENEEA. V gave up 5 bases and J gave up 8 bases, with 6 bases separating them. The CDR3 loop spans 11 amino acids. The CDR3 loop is CASSLSEKLFF. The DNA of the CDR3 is TGTGCCAGCAGCCTTTCAGAAAAACTGTTTTTT.

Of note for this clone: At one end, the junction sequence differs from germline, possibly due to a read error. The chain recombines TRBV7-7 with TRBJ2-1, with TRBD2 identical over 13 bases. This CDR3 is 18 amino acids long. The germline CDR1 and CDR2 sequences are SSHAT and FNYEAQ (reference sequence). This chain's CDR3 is CASSLYPQTSGRYNEQFF. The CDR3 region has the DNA TGTGCTAGCAGCTTATACCCGCAGACTAGCGGGAGGTACAATGAGCAGTTCTTC.

The CDR3 loop reads CASSLTGGAKETQYF. CDR3 nucleotide sequence: TGTGCCAGCAGCCTAACAGGGGGCGCAAAAGAGACCCAGTACTTC. The V call is TRBV5-4, the J call TRBJ2-5, with 9 bases lining up with TRBD1. Germline CDR1 reads SGHNT; CDR2 reads YYREEE (reference sequence). The CDR3 is 15 amino acids. The ends lost 4 bases at V and 3 bases at J; junction bases unmatched: 7.

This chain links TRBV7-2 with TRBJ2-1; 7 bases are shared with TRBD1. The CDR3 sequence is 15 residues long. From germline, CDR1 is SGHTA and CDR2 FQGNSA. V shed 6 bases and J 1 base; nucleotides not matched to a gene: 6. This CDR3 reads CASRPQGPSYNEQFF. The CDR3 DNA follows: TGTGCCAGCAGGCCACAGGGGCCATCCTACAATGAGCAGTTCTTC.

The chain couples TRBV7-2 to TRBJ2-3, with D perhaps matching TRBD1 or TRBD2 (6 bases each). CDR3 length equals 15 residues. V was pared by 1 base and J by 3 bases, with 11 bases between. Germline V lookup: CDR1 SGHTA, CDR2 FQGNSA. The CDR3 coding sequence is TGTGCCAGCAGCTTAGATCGGGGGCGAACAGATACGCAGTATTTT. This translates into CASSLDRGRTDTQYF. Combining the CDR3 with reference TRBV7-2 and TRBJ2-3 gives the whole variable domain GAGVSQSPSNKVTEKGKDVELRCDPISGHTALYWYRQSLGQGLEFLIYFQGNSAPDKSGLPSDRFSAERTGGSVSTLTIQRTQQEDSAVYLCASSLDRGRTDTQYFGPGTRLTVL.

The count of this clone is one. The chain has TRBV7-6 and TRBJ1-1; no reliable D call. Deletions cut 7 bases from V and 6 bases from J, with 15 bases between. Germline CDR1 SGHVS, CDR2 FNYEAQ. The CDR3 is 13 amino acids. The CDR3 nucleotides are TGTGCCAGCACCCGCCGACCGGGGTCTGAAGCTTTCTTT. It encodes CASTRRPGSEAFF. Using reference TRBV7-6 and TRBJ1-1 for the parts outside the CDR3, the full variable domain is GAGVSQSPRYKVTKRGQDVALRCDPISGHVSLYWYRQALGQGPEFLTYFNYEAQQDKSGLPNDRFSAERPEGSISTLTIQRTEQRDSAMYRCASTRRPGSEAFFGQGTRLTVV.

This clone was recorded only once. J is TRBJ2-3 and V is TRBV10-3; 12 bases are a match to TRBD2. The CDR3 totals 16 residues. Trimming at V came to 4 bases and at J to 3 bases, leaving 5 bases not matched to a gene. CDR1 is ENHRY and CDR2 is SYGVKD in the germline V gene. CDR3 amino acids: CAISVRTSGKTDTQYF. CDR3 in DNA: TGTGCCATCAGTGTCAGGACTAGCGGGAAAACAGATACGCAGTATTTT.

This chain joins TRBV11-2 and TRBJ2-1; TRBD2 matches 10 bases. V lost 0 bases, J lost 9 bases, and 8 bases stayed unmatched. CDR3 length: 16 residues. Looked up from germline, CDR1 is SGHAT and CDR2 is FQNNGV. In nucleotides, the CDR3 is TGTGCCAGCAGCTTAGATGGAAGCGGGAGGGCCAGTGAGCAGTTCTTC. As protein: CASSLDGSGRASEQFF.